Each of the 2 T cell receptor beta chains below was sequenced from the same sample in a study of Ad26.COV2.S vaccination and SARS-CoV-2 variants. Described treatment: roughly 18 received Ad26.COV2.S at low or high dose, single or two shots; about five received placebo; per-sample allocation not given. Samples were taken on day 63 after the first vaccine or placebo injection. The protocol was immunoSEQ multiplex PCR, while the TCRdb copy is restricted to in-frame clones and leaves out a portion. Of about 420,000 clones listed, over 75% are singletons. Sample: peripheral blood, taken in a trial of Ad26.COV2.S vaccine versus placebo. The receptors here all came from a person aged 18-60 years who received the Ad26.COV2.S COVID-19 vaccine or a placebo.

The CDR3, as DNA: TGTGCCAGCAGTTTTGCATCCCCGGGGACCGGGGAGCTGTTTTTT. The encoded protein is CASSFASPGTGELFF. The V gene is TRBV28, the J gene TRBJ2-2; D perhaps matches TRBD2 (5 bases). Deletions cut 3 bases from V and 5 bases from J, with 13 bases between. Germline values: CDR1 MDHEN, CDR2 SYDVKM. CDR3 length equals 15 residues.

Note on this clone: The sample carries other DNA sequences with the same CDR3. The chain couples TRBV7-9 to TRBJ2-2; D might be TRBD2 (5 bases). Germline V gene sequence: CDR1 SEHNR, CDR2 FQNEAQ (reference sequence). Trimming removed 4 bases from V and 5 bases from J, with 11 bases in between. The CDR3 runs to 14 residues. CDR3 region: CASSSSGGTGELFF. CDR3 in DNA: TGTGCCAGCAGCTCGTCTGGAGGTACCGGGGAGCTGTTTTTT.